This T cell receptor (beta chain) was sequenced for a study of identical twins. The V end lost 4 bases, the J end lost 1 base, and 15 bases lay between the germline ends. The CDR3 spans 16 residues. Germline assignment: CDR1 SGHRS and CDR2 YFSETQ. This clonotype was picked up many times. A universal primer site arose from template switching, and cDNA bore unique molecular identifiers. MiXCR, applied by TCRdb to the 5' RACE reads, yields one record per CDR3 protein. The data contain about 340,000 distinct CDR3 sequences, roughly 9% of them seen just once; the ten biggest clones take up approximately 9.3%.

The sequence was obtained from a woman aged 45-65 years in good health. Material: naive T cells sorted from blood. The chain uses TRBV5-1 and TRBJ1-5, with D tentatively TRBD1 (6 bases). The CDR3 spells CASSRTGWESNQPQHF. As DNA, the CDR3 is TGCGCCAGCAGCCGTACAGGGTGGGAAAGCAATCAGCCCCAGCATTTT. The full variable domain, with the rest looked up from reference TRBV5-1 and TRBJ1-5, is KAGVTQTPRYLIKTRGQQVTLSCSPISGHRSVSWYQQTPGQGLQFLFEYFSETQRNKGNFPGRFSGRQFSNSRSEMNVSTLELGDSALYLCASSRTGWESNQPQHFGDGTRLSIL.